The sequence of this TCR beta chain was determined in a study of naive and memory T cell subsets. General observations from the study: A few larger clonotypes appeared in naive repertoires, especially CD8, possibly memory cells re-expressing CD45RA.

The beta constant-region primer was an equimolar mix of two oligonucleotides covering TRBC1 and TRBC2. Nested alpha and beta constant-region primers with the SP2 primer drove four PCR rounds on ligated cDNA. TCRdb re-analysed the UMI-ligation and nested PCR reads in MiXCR, keeping a single row per CDR3 protein. The sample holds 99,000 or so distinct CDR3 sequences, 13% to 15% seen once. This clonotype was observed a few times. Its matching antigen is unknown. CMV status came from CD4+ T cell IFNgamma after overnight CMV lysate stimulation of fresh PBMCs. The sequence was collected from a human donor in good health. Sequenced input: naive CD8+ T cells from blood.

CDR3 in DNA: TGTGCCAGCAGCCAAACGGGCCCCGGAACTGGAAACACCATATATTTT. Its protein is CASSQTGPGTGNTIYF. The chain has TRBV7-9 and TRBJ1-3; no reliable D call. Germline V gene data show CDR1 as SEHNR and CDR2 as FQNEAQ (reference sequence). This CDR3 contains 16 residues. V gave up 5 bases and J gave up 2 bases, with 16 bases separating them.